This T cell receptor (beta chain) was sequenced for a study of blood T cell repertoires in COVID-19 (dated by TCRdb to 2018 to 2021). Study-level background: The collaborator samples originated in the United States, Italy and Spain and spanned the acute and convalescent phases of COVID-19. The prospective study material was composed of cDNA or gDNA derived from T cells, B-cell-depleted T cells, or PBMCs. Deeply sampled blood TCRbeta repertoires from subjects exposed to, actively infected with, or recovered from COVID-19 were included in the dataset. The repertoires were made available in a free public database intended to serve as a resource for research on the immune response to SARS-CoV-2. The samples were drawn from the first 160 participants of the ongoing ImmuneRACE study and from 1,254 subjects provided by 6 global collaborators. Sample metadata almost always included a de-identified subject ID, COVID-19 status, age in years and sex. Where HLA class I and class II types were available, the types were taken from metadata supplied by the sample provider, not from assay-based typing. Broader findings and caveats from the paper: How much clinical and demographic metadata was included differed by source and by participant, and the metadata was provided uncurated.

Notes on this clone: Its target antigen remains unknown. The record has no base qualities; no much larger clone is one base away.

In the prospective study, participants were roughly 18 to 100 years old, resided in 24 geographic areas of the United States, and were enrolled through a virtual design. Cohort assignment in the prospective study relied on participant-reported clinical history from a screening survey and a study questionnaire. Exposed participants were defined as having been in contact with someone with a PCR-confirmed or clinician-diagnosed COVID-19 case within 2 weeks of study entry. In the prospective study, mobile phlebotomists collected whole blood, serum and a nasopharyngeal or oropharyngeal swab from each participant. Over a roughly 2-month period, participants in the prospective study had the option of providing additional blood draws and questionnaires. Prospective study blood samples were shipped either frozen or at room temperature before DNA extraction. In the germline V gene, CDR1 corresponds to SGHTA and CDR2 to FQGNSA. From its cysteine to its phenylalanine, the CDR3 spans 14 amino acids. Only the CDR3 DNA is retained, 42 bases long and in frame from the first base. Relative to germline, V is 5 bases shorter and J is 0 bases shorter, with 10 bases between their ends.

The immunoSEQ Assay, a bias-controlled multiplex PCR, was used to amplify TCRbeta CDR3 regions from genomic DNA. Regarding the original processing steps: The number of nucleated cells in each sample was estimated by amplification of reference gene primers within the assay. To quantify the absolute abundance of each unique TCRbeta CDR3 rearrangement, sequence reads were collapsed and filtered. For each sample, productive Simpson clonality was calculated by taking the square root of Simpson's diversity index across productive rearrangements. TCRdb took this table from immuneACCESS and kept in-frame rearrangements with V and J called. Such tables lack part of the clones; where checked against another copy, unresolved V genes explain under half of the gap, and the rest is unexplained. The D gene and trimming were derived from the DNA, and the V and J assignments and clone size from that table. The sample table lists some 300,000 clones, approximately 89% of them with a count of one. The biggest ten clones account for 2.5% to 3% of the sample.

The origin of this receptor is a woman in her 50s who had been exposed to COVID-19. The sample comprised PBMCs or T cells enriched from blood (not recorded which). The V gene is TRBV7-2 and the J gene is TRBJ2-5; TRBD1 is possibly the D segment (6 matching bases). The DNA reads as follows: TGTGCCAGCAGCCGGACAGTTAACCAAGAGACCCAGTACTTC. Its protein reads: CASSRTVNQETQYF.